Listed below are T cell receptor beta chains from one sample, sequenced in a study of blood T cell repertoires in COVID-19. Assay: immunoSEQ multiplex PCR; the TCRdb copy retains only in-frame clones and omits some. Here the sample spans under 25,000 clones, roughly 83% being singletons. Sample: peripheral blood. The source is an elderly man with active or convalescent COVID-19. CDR3s include the opening cysteine and the closing phenylalanine or tryptophan. The D gene is left open where the match is weak. Expanded clones are given a class, and other clones once, few, many or no size at all.

j_call,v_call,clone_size,d_call,cdr3_nt,cdr3_aa
TRBJ2-5,TRBV6-2/TRBV6-3,NA,NA,TGTGCCAGCAGTTTCTATGTGGGGCGAACCCAAGAGACCCAGTACTTC,CASSFYVGRTQETQYF
TRBJ2-2,TRBV7-2,NA,TRBD1,TGTGCCAGCAGCTTAGTCCGGGACAGCAGCACCGGGGAGCTGTTTTTT,CASSLVRDSSTGELFF
TRBJ2-3,TRBV3-1/TRBV3-2,once,TRBD1,TGTGCCAGCAGCGAGAGGGACAGGGGATCCGCAGATACGCAGTATTTT,CASSERDRGSADTQYF
TRBJ1-3,TRBV6-1,NA,NA,TGTGCCAGCAGTGGACAGAGGGGGAGCTCTGGAAACACCATATATTTT,CASSGQRGSSGNTIYF
TRBJ1-2,TRBV19,NA,NA,TGTGCCAGTAGCCAAAAAGGGAGGGACTATGGCTACACCTTC,CASSQKGRDYGYTF
TRBJ1-1,TRBV2,NA,TRBD1,TGTGCCAGCACGACAGGGGTGAAGACTGAAGCTTTCTTT,CASTTGVKTEAFF
TRBJ2-5,TRBV3-1/TRBV3-2,NA,TRBD1,TGTGCCAGCAGCCCGAGATCCGGGACAGGGGGGGCAGAGACCCAGTACTTC,CASSPRSGTGGAETQYF
TRBJ2-1,TRBV5-1,NA,TRBD1,TGCGCCAGCAGCCCGGGGACAGGGTACAATGAGCAGTTCTTC,CASSPGTGYNEQFF
TRBJ1-3,TRBV3-1/TRBV3-2,NA,NA,TGTGCCAGCAGCCAAGTAGTTCCCGGAAACACCATATATTTT,CASSQVVPGNTIYF
TRBJ1-1,TRBV3-1/TRBV3-2,NA,NA,TGTGCCAGCACAGAAGTCGGGATGAACACTGAAGCTTTCTTT,CASTEVGMNTEAFF
TRBJ2-7,TRBV5-1,NA,TRBD2,TGCGCCAGCAGCTTTAGCGGGAGGAGCTCCTACGAGCAGTACTTC,CASSFSGRSSYEQYF
TRBJ1-1,TRBV10-3,NA,NA,TGTGCCATCAGGCAGCAGGGGAACACTGAAGCTTTCTTT,CAIRQQGNTEAFF
TRBJ1-5,TRBV15,NA,TRBD1,TGTGCCACCAGCACAGACAGGGAGGGTTTCAGCAATCAGCCCCAGCATTTT,CATSTDREGFSNQPQHF
TRBJ2-2,TRBV5-1,NA,TRBD2,TGCGCCAGCAGCTTCGAACTAGCGGAGACTACCGGGGAGCTGTTTTTT,CASSFELAETTGELFF
TRBJ2-1,TRBV2,NA,NA,TGTGCCAGCAGCAAGGGACTTAACAATGAGCAGTTCTTC,CASSKGLNNEQFF
TRBJ2-1,TRBV12-3/TRBV12-4,NA,NA,TGTGCCAGCACAACGACAGAGAACAATGAGCAGTTCTTC,CASTTTENNEQFF
TRBJ2-3,TRBV6-5,NA,NA,TGTGCCAGCGTTAAGGGGCGAGGCACAGATACGCAGTATTTT,CASVKGRGTDTQYF
TRBJ1-5,TRBV19,NA,NA,TGTGCCAGTAGTATAGTGGGGAGCAGGGGACGCAATCAGCCCCAGCATTTT,CASSIVGSRGRNQPQHF
TRBJ2-1,TRBV6-5,NA,TRBD1,TGTGCCAGCAGTTCGGACAGGCAAGGATACAATGAGCAGTTCTTC,CASSSDRQGYNEQFF
TRBJ2-6,TRBV9,NA,TRBD1,TGTGCCAGCAGCGTAGCCGGACAGGGGGCGCGTGTCGTCCTGACTTTC,CASSVAGQGARVVLTF
TRBJ2-7,TRBV2,NA,NA,TGTGCCAGCCAGGGGTTCTCCTACGAGCAGTACTTC,CASQGFSYEQYF
TRBJ1-5,TRBV7-2,NA,NA,TGTGCCAGCAGCTTATGGGGCCCGGTGCAGCCCCAGCATTTT,CASSLWGPVQPQHF
TRBJ2-7,TRBV10-3,NA,NA,TGTGCCATCAGTGCGGACAGATTTAACTACGAGCAGTACTTC,CAISADRFNYEQYF
TRBJ2-7,TRBV5-1,NA,NA,TGCGCCAGCAGCCAGGACAGTGACCCCACCTACGAGCAGTACTTC,CASSQDSDPTYEQYF
TRBJ1-3,TRBV9,medium-sized,TRBD1,TGTGCCAGCAGCGCCTACAGGGGCTGGGGAGACACCATATATTTT,CASSAYRGWGDTIYF
TRBJ2-1,TRBV7-9,NA,NA,TGTGCCAGCAGCAAGGACCCCAGGGCCTACAATGAGCAGTTCTTC,CASSKDPRAYNEQFF
TRBJ1-5,TRBV7-2,NA,NA,TGTGCCAGCAGCTTGATATCAGGGGGCAATCAGCCCCAGCATTTT,CASSLISGGNQPQHF
TRBJ1-1,TRBV5-1,few,TRBD1,TGCGCCAGCAGCTTGCACAGGGGGCTGGACACTGAAGCTTTCTTT,CASSLHRGLDTEAFF
TRBJ1-5,TRBV4-1,NA,TRBD1,TGCGCCAGCAGCCACATCGGACAGGGGGCGTGGAATCAGCCCCAGCATTTT,CASSHIGQGAWNQPQHF
TRBJ2-2,TRBV6-2/TRBV6-3,NA,TRBD2,TGTGCCAGCAGTAGGACTAGCGTCGGCGGGGAGCTGTTTTTT,CASSRTSVGGELFF
TRBJ1-5,TRBV9,NA,NA,TGTGCCAGCAGCCCCGGGACAAATGAGCAGCCCCAGCATTTT,CASSPGTNEQPQHF
TRBJ1-3,TRBV3-1/TRBV3-2,NA,TRBD1,TGTGCCAGCAAGGACAGGGCTGGAAACACCATATATTTT,CASKDRAGNTIYF
TRBJ1-1,TRBV28,once,TRBD1,TGTGCCAGCAGTTTATATGGGACAGGGTACATGAACACTGAAGCTTTCTTT,CASSLYGTGYMNTEAFF
TRBJ1-6,TRBV28,NA,TRBD1,TGTGCCAGCAGTTACACAGGGGGTCGGAATTCACCCCTCCACTTT,CASSYTGGRNSPLHF
TRBJ2-7,TRBV27,once,NA,TGTGCCAGCAGTTTGAGGACTCCGGCTATCTACGAGCAGTACTTC,CASSLRTPAIYEQYF
TRBJ2-2,TRBV9,NA,NA,TGTGCCAGCAGCGTAGATCGGGTCACCGGGGAGCTGTTTTTT,CASSVDRVTGELFF
TRBJ1-1,TRBV10-3,NA,NA,TGTGCCATCAGGACAGAGCATGGCACTGAAGCTTTCTTT,CAIRTEHGTEAFF
TRBJ2-1,TRBV3-1/TRBV3-2,once,NA,TGTGCCAGCAGCCTAAGACTAGGGTACAATGAGCAGTTCTTC,CASSLRLGYNEQFF
TRBJ2-2,TRBV7-2,NA,TRBD2,TGTGCCAGCAGCCTTACTAGCGGGGGCAACACCGGGGAGCTGTTTTTT,CASSLTSGGNTGELFF
TRBJ2-4,TRBV2,NA,NA,TGTGCCAGCAGGCCACAGGGCCTAGCCAAAAACATTCAGTACTTC,CASRPQGLAKNIQYF
TRBJ2-1,TRBV24-1,NA,NA,TGTGCCACCATCCGGGCGTCCGGGACCTACAATGAGCAGTTCTTC,CATIRASGTYNEQFF
TRBJ1-2,TRBV28,NA,NA,TGTGCCAGCAGTTTGGGGCCAGGGGAAGGCGGCTACACCTTC,CASSLGPGEGGYTF
TRBJ2-5,TRBV6-6,NA,NA,TGTGCCAGCAGTCCCGCGGGTGCCGCGGGGAGTGGGACCCAGTACTTC,CASSPAGAAGSGTQYF
TRBJ1-4,TRBV29-1,once,NA,TGCAGCGAAGGGGCAAAACTGTTTTTT,CSEGAKLFF
TRBJ2-6,TRBV18,NA,NA,TGTGCCAGCTCACCCCGGACAGAGGTCTCTGGGGCCAACGTCCTGACTTTC,CASSPRTEVSGANVLTF
TRBJ2-5,TRBV5-1,NA,NA,TGCGCCAGCAGGACAGTCCACCAAGAGACCCAGTACTTC,CASRTVHQETQYF
TRBJ1-3,TRBV5-5,NA,TRBD1,TGTGCCAGCAGCTTGAACCCGGGACAGGGACGAATGAGGGCTGGAAACACCATATATTTT,CASSLNPGQGRMRAGNTIYF
TRBJ2-1,TRBV7-9,NA,TRBD2,TGTGCCAGCAGCCCCGGGACTAGCGGGCAGTTCTTC,CASSPGTSGQFF
TRBJ1-1,TRBV5-1,once,NA,TGCGCCAGCAGCCTTGGGACAAGTGGCACTGAAGCTTTCTTT,CASSLGTSGTEAFF
TRBJ1-1,TRBV6-1,NA,NA,TGTGCCAGCAGTGAGGCCCCCCCAGGCAGGGGGAACACTGAAGCTTTCTTT,CASSEAPPGRGNTEAFF
TRBJ1-4,TRBV19,few,NA,TGTGCCAGCAAAGACAGAAATGAAAAACTGTTTTTT,CASKDRNEKLFF
TRBJ2-3,TRBV6-5,NA,NA,TGTGCCAGCAGAACGCGAGGTTTGTCGAATACGCAGTATTTT,CASRTRGLSNTQYF
TRBJ2-3,TRBV9,NA,TRBD1,TGTGCCAGCAGCGTAGACAGGGGTACAGATACGCAGTATTTT,CASSVDRGTDTQYF
TRBJ1-2,TRBV11-2,NA,NA,TGTGCCAGCAGCTTTAGTAACTATGGCTACACCTTC,CASSFSNYGYTF
TRBJ2-7,TRBV6-6,NA,NA,TGTGCCAGTAGATTGGCCTACGAGCAGTACTTC,CASRLAYEQYF
TRBJ1-1,TRBV28,few,NA,TGTGCCAGCAGTTTATGGGGGGCACAGAACACTGAAGCTTTCTTT,CASSLWGAQNTEAFF
TRBJ2-3,TRBV7-8,NA,NA,TGTGCCAGCAGCTTAGATGAAAGGGACTTCGGTACGCAGTATTTT,CASSLDERDFGTQYF
TRBJ2-6,TRBV7-3,NA,NA,TGTGCCAGCAGCTTAATGCGCCTTTACGGGGCCAACGTCCTGACTTTC,CASSLMRLYGANVLTF